The next 24 T cell receptor beta chains were all read from a single sample in a study of T cells in Graves' hyperthyroidism and ophthalmopathy. Authors of the study amplified TCR beta CDR3 regions from RNA transcripts. Using the HTBI primer set, a first-round RT-PCR was run on the TCR CDR3. TCRdb itself ran the multiplex PCR reads through MiXCR, one entry per CDR3 protein. This sample has hundreds of thousands of distinct CDR3 sequences, with around 15% found just once. The sample consisted of blood. The receptors come from a woman aged 25 to 39 with Graves' hyperthyroidism.

CDR3 residues: CASSLAGEFDEQYF. The CDR3 DNA is TGTGCCAGCTCTCTAGCGGGAGAATTCGACGAGCAGTACTTC. The V and J genes are TRBV18 and TRBJ2-7; TRBD2 agrees at 10 bases. V gave up 6 bases and J gave up 5 bases; unmatched junction bases: 7. From germline, CDR1 is KGHSH and CDR2 LQKENI. The CDR3 loop spans 14 amino acids.

This clonotype was picked up many times. In DNA form, the CDR3 reads TGTGCCAGCAGTTACGGGACTGGACTAGCGGGAGGAGGGTCCTACAATGAGCAGTTCTTC. Protein product: CASSYGTGLAGGGSYNEQFF. This chain connects TRBV6-1 to TRBJ2-1, with TRBD2 matching over 14 bases. V lost 5 bases to trimming and J lost 1 base; unmatched junction nucleotides: 13. Per germline, CDR1 MNHNS and CDR2 SASEGT. This CDR3 has 20 amino acids.

This clonotype occurred a few times. CDR3: CASTRGEVGNTIYF. For the CDR3, the DNA is TGTGCCAGCACCCGGGGGGAAGTAGGAAACACCATATATTTT. The chain has TRBV6-1 and TRBJ1-3; D may be TRBD1 (5 bases). CDR1 is MNHNS and CDR2 is SASEGT in the germline V gene. Trimming pared 7 bases from V and 4 bases from J, leaving 14 bases between. The CDR3 runs 14 residues.

The sample holds many counts of this clonotype. The chain employs TRBV7-2 and TRBJ2-3; D possibly corresponds to TRBD1 (6 bases). The CDR3 is 15 residues long. V was clipped by 2 bases and J by 6 bases, with 15 bases between them. Germline CDR1 SGHTA, CDR2 FQGNSA. Here the CDR3 reads CASSLSGAQADTQYF. DNA of the CDR3: TGTGCCAGCAGCTTATCAGGGGCCCAGGCGGATACGCAGTATTTT.

This clonotype was recorded at least ten times. This chain connects TRBV3-1 to TRBJ1-1; no firm D call. Germline V CDR1 and CDR2: LGHDT, YNNKEL (reference sequence). CDR3 length: 14 residues. Between the trimmed V and J ends, which lost 2 bases and 0 bases, there was a span of 7 bases. The CDR3 protein is CASSQSTLNTEAFF. CDR3 DNA sequence: TGTGCCAGCAGCCAATCGACTCTGAACACTGAAGCTTTCTTT.

This clonotype was seen at least ten times. This chain connects TRBV7-2 to TRBJ2-7, with D possibly being TRBD2 (6 bases). The CDR3 extends over 14 amino acids. V lost 4 bases and J lost 3, with 13 bases in between. CDR1 and CDR2 (germline): SGHTA, FQGNSA. DNA for the CDR3: TGTGCCAGCAGCTCAGGAGCGGGCAACTACGAGCAGTACTTC. Amino acid sequence: CASSSGAGNYEQYF.

This clonotype came up many times. V usage is TRBV29-1 and J usage is TRBJ1-2, with 8 positions matching TRBD1. Germline loops: CDR1 SQVTM, CDR2 ANQGSEA. V shed 1 base and J 7 bases; nucleotides not matched to a gene: 11. This CDR3 spans 15 amino acids. In DNA, the CDR3 is TGCAGCGTTGAAGTAATTGGCAGGGGGCGCGGTGGCTACACCTTC. As protein: CSVEVIGRGRGGYTF.

This clonotype has a handful of counts. This chain joins TRBV20-1 and TRBJ2-3; TRBD1 is a possible D gene (6 bases). CDR3 length: 13 amino acids. CDR1 is DFQATT, CDR2 SNEGSKA, per germline (reference sequence). CDR3 in amino acids: CRPLRVERGGQYF. For the CDR3, the DNA is TGCAGGCCCTTGCGGGTGGAGCGAGGGGGGCAGTATTTT.

In its sample, this clonotype was seen a few times. V gene TRBV20-1 combines with J gene TRBJ2-1; the match to TRBD2 covers 11 bases. The CDR3 loop spans 15 amino acids. J was trimmed by 10 bases and V by 6 bases; bases with no gene match: 14. Per germline, CDR1 DFQATT and CDR2 SNEGSKA (reference sequence). The CDR3 is CSAPETSGALREQFF. CDR3 nucleotide sequence: TGCAGTGCCCCTGAGACTAGCGGGGCACTAAGGGAGCAGTTCTTC.

The chain carries TRBV27 and TRBJ2-5; 10 bases are shared with TRBD2. CDR3 size: 15 residues. V lost 6 bases and J lost 2; bases outside the gene matches: 6. Germline V CDR1 and CDR2: MNHEY, SMNVEV (reference sequence). The CDR3 DNA reads as TGTGCCAGCAGCCGGACTAGCGGACCACAAGAGACCCAGTACTTC. Translation gives CASSRTSGPQETQYF.

The rearrangement joins TRBV6-1 to TRBJ2-3; TRBD2 matches 13 bases. Germline trimming cut 6 bases from V and 6 bases from J; bases unmatched to any gene: 15. This CDR3 region has 18 residues. Germline V gene lookup returns CDR1 MNHNS and CDR2 SASEGT. The CDR3 is CASSKVGLAGVLFDTQYF. The CDR3, as DNA: TGTGCCAGCAGCAAAGTAGGACTAGCGGGAGTACTTTTCGATACGCAGTATTTT.

The sample holds many counts of this clonotype. The chain links TRBV20-1 to TRBJ1-1; no reliable D call. V lost 1 base and J lost 0, with 9 bases in between. The CDR3 covers 14 residues. Germline V lookup: CDR1 DFQATT, CDR2 SNEGSKA (reference sequence). The CDR3 coding sequence is TGCAGTGCTAGAGCGAGGGTGATGAACACTGAAGCTTTCTTT. As protein: CSARARVMNTEAFF.

This clonotype was detected only a few times. The chain couples TRBV7-2 to TRBJ2-5; D may be TRBD1 (6 bases). The CDR3 runs 19 residues. V lost 5 bases and J 5 bases, leaving 30 bases between the germline ends. Germline V gives CDR1 SGHTA, CDR2 FQGNSA. The CDR3 DNA reads as TGTGCCAGCAGCGCAATTAGCCTCGCGCCAGGGGCGATGGGGGAGACCCAGTACTTC. Translation gives CASSAISLAPGAMGETQYF.

Many counts were recorded for this clonotype. V is TRBV6-2 or TRBV6-3 and J is TRBJ1-5; D is unresolved. In germline, CDR1 is MNHEY, CDR2 SVGEGT. The ends were cut back, 7 bases at V and 1 base at J, with 5 bases in the middle. This CDR3 is 12 amino acids long. CDR3 sequence (DNA): TGTGCCAGCACGGAGAGCAATCAGCCCCAGCATTTT. Amino acid sequence: CASTESNQPQHF.

This clonotype was seen many times. This chain links TRBV6-2 or TRBV6-3 with TRBJ1-5; perhaps TRBD1 as D (5 bases). V shed 1 base and J shed 2 bases, with 12 bases lying between them. The CDR3 extends over 16 amino acids. Looked up from germline, CDR1 is MNHEY and CDR2 is SVGEGT. The CDR3 sequence is CASSYFPGSGNQPQHF. Written as DNA, the CDR3 is TGTGCCAGCAGTTACTTTCCAGGGTCGGGCAATCAGCCCCAGCATTTT.

This clonotype was counted ten times or more. The chain carries TRBV20-1 and TRBJ1-1; D ambiguous. This CDR3 contains 13 residues. V dropped 1 base and J dropped 6 bases, with 12 bases sitting between them. In germline, CDR1 is DFQATT, CDR2 SNEGSKA (reference sequence). CDR3 sequence (DNA): TGCAGTGCTAGAGGCCGAGGGAGGCCTGAAGCTTTCTTT. Translated, it gives CSARGRGRPEAFF.

This clonotype was recorded at least ten times. The V gene is TRBV3-1, the J gene TRBJ2-5; TRBD1 might be the D (6 bases). Germline V gene lookup returns CDR1 LGHDT and CDR2 YNNKEL (reference sequence). V was cut by 2 bases and J by 2 bases, with 9 bases left in between. The CDR3 consists of 14 residues. CDR3 loop: CASSQRTAQETQYF. CDR3 DNA sequence: TGTGCCAGCAGCCAACGGACAGCTCAAGAGACCCAGTACTTC.

Many counts were recorded for this clonotype. The chain has TRBV7-3 and TRBJ1-1, with unresolved D. The V end lost 4 bases, the J end lost 0 bases, and 15 bases lay between the germline ends. This CDR3 has 16 amino acids. Germline CDR1 and CDR2: SGHTA and FQGTGA. The CDR3 reads CASSSTQLYLNTEAFF. DNA for the CDR3: TGTGCCAGCAGCTCGACACAACTTTATCTGAACACTGAAGCTTTCTTT.

This clonotype was seen a handful of times. V is TRBV5-1 and J is TRBJ2-3; D not resolved. This CDR3 contains 14 residues. V shed 0 bases and J shed 1 base, with 6 bases lying between them. CDR1 is SGHRS, CDR2 YFSETQ, per germline. The CDR3 loop is CASSLVERTDTQYF. The CDR3 DNA reads TGCGCCAGCAGCTTGGTGGAGCGCACAGATACGCAGTATTTT.

In its sample, this clonotype was seen many times. V is TRBV7-2 and J is TRBJ2-7; D is unclear. The CDR3 sequence is 13 residues long. Germline assignment: CDR1 SGHTA and CDR2 FQGNSA. V was shortened by 5 bases and J by 2 bases, with 10 bases between the two germline ends. This chain's CDR3 is CASSETRPYEQYF. CDR3 nucleotides: TGTGCCAGCAGCGAGACTCGACCCTACGAGCAGTACTTC.

The sample holds a few counts of this clonotype. The J gene is TRBJ2-7, the V gene TRBV6-1, with a tentative D call TRBD1 (6 bases). Germline V gene data show CDR1 as MNHNS and CDR2 as SASEGT. This CDR3 spans 13 amino acids. V was shortened by 6 bases and J by 5 bases, with 14 bases between the two germline ends. As DNA, the CDR3 is TGTGCCAGCAGGGGGGCAGGTGGCCACGAGCAGTACTTC. Protein: CASRGAGGHEQYF.

This clonotype was counted many times. This CDR3 reads CASSRTGFPYEQYF. CDR3 bases: TGTGCCAGCAGTCGAACAGGGTTCCCCTACGAGCAGTACTTC. V usage is TRBV7-9 and J usage is TRBJ2-7; TRBD1 is a possible D gene (6 bases). V was pared by 6 bases and J by 2 bases, with 14 bases between. Germline CDR1 and CDR2: SEHNR and FQNEAQ (reference sequence). This CDR3 has 14 residues.

This clonotype was picked up a small number of times. V and J are TRBV12-3 or TRBV12-4 and TRBJ2-7, with 10 bases lining up with TRBD2. The CDR3 loop spans 14 amino acids. Trimming took 6 bases from V and 7 from J; bases not matched to a gene: 9. In DNA form, the CDR3 reads TGTGCCAGCAGAAGACTAGCGGGTGAGGGGGAGCAGTACTTC. Translating it yields CASRRLAGEGEQYF.

This clonotype was observed many times. The chain uses TRBV7-2 and TRBJ1-2; D uncertain. This CDR3 contains 14 residues. Per the germline V gene, CDR1 is SGHTA and CDR2 is FQGNSA. The germline V and J ends were trimmed by 1 base and 8 bases, with 14 bases remaining between them. CDR3 nucleotide sequence: TGTGCCAGCAGCTTAGATTGGGTTGTGCGAGGCTACACCTTC. This encodes CASSLDWVVRGYTF.